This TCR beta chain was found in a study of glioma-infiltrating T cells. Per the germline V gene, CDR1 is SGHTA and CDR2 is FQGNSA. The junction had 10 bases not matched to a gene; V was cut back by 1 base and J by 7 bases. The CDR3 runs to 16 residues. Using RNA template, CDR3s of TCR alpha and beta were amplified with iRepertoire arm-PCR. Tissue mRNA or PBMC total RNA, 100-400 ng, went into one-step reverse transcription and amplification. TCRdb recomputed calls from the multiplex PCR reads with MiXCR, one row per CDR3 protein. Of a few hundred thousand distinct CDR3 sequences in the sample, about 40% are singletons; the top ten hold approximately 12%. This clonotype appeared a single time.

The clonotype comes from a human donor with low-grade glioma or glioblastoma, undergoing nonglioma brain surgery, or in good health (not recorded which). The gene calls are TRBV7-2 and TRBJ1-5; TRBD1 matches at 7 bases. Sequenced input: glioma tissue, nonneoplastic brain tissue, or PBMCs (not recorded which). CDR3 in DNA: TGTGCCAGCAGCTTAGTGGGGATAGGGGGCGGACAGCCCCAGCATTTT. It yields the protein CASSLVGIGGGQPQHF.